Listed below are T cell receptor beta chains from one sample, sequenced in a study of blood T cell repertoires in COVID-19. Measured with immunoSEQ multiplex PCR; TCRdb has only the in-frame clones, and not every one. The table has 150,000 to 200,000 clones, 85% to 90% seen once. Sequencing was performed on peripheral blood. The receptors stem from a man between 60 and 75 years old with COVID-19, enrolled during active disease. Both conserved end residues are part of each CDR3. The order of the fields is D gene, J gene, clone size, V gene, CDR3 protein, CDR3 DNA. A D gene is named only where the DNA matches it firmly. Rows may omit the clone size; those that give it use once, few, many or a size class.

NA,TRBJ1-1,once,TRBV30,CACRVWDTEAFF,TGTGCCTGTAGAGTGTGGGACACCGAAGCTTTCTTT
TRBD2,TRBJ2-1,NA,TRBV2,CASSRERGSYNEQFF,TGTGCCAGCAGTCGGGAGCGGGGGTCCTACAATGAGCAGTTCTTC
NA,TRBJ1-2,NA,TRBV6-6,CASSFTGGVYGYTF,TGTGCCAGCAGTTTTACAGGAGGGGTCTATGGCTACACCTTC
TRBD2,TRBJ2-2,NA,TRBV3-1/TRBV3-2,CASSQIRLAGVVGELFF,TGTGCCAGCAGCCAAATCAGACTAGCGGGGGTGGTCGGGGAGCTGTTTTTT
TRBD1,TRBJ1-1,NA,TRBV6-2/TRBV6-3,CASSEGTVNTEAFF,TGTGCCAGCAGTGAGGGGACAGTGAACACTGAAGCTTTCTTT
NA,TRBJ2-3,NA,TRBV12-3/TRBV12-4,CASSRTSTDTQYF,TGTGCCAGCAGCCGCACTAGCACAGATACGCAGTATTTT
TRBD1,TRBJ1-5,NA,TRBV5-6,CASSSKRRTGGDQPQHF,TGTGCCAGCAGCTCGAAACGAAGGACAGGGGGGGATCAGCCCCAGCATTTT
TRBD1,TRBJ1-3,NA,TRBV7-9,CASSPRQGRSSGNTIYF,TGTGCCAGCAGCCCCCGACAGGGGAGGAGCTCTGGAAACACCATATATTTT
TRBD1,TRBJ2-5,NA,TRBV9,CASSASTGLETQYF,TGTGCCAGCAGCGCCTCGACAGGGTTGGAGACCCAGTACTTC
NA,TRBJ2-7,NA,TRBV9,CASSGDPTGKNEQYF,TGTGCCAGCAGCGGAGACCCCACAGGGAAGAACGAGCAGTACTTC
TRBD2,TRBJ2-1,NA,TRBV4-2,CASSHPGTSGFEQFF,TGTGCCAGCAGCCATCCCGGGACTAGCGGTTTCGAGCAGTTCTTC
NA,TRBJ2-2,NA,TRBV5-1,CASSLGQFANTGELFF,TGCGCCAGCAGCTTGGGTCAGTTCGCGAACACCGGGGAGCTGTTTTTT
NA,TRBJ2-3,NA,TRBV5-8,CASAGRASSDTQYF,TGTGCCAGTGCGGGGCGGGCAAGCTCAGATACGCAGTATTTT
TRBD1,TRBJ1-2,NA,TRBV11-3,CASSLGPGGQGASYGYTF,TGTGCCAGCAGCTTAGGCCCGGGCGGGCAGGGGGCATCCTATGGCTACACCTTC
NA,TRBJ2-1,NA,TRBV4-2,CASSQDGATITYNEQFF,TGTGCCAGCAGCCAAGATGGGGCGACCATAACGTACAATGAGCAGTTCTTC
NA,TRBJ1-1,NA,TRBV4-3,CASSPEHAGVEAFF,TGCGCCAGCAGCCCAGAACACGCCGGAGTTGAAGCTTTCTTT
NA,TRBJ2-2,NA,TRBV27,CASSYRLGVGELFF,TGTGCCAGCAGTTATCGTCTCGGAGTCGGGGAGCTGTTTTTT
TRBD1,TRBJ1-1,NA,TRBV28,CASSLSGTGMMNTEAFF,TGTGCCAGCAGTTTAAGTGGGACAGGTATGATGAACACTGAAGCTTTCTTT
TRBD1,TRBJ2-2,NA,TRBV19,CASSIGTGSTGELFF,TGTGCCAGTAGTATCGGGACAGGGAGCACCGGGGAGCTGTTTTTT
TRBD1,TRBJ1-5,NA,TRBV6-4,CASSEQQGNQPQHF,TGTGCCAGCAGTGAACAACAGGGGAATCAGCCCCAGCATTTT
NA,TRBJ1-3,once,TRBV15,CATSRERTGNSGNTIYF,TGTGCCACCAGCAGAGAAAGAACAGGCAACTCTGGAAACACCATATATTTT
TRBD1,TRBJ2-7,NA,TRBV5-1,CASSPGQGRYEQYF,TGCGCCAGCAGCCCGGGACAGGGACGCTACGAGCAGTACTTC
NA,TRBJ2-5,NA,TRBV5-1,CASSLDTEKGAQYF,TGCGCCAGCAGCTTGGATACCGAAAAAGGGGCCCAGTACTTC
TRBD2,TRBJ2-7,NA,TRBV6-5,CASSYKLAGGGEQYF,TGTGCCAGCAGTTATAAACTAGCGGGGGGCGGCGAGCAGTACTTC
NA,TRBJ2-7,NA,TRBV6-5,CASTTSRGLKYEQYF,TGTGCCAGCACTACCTCTCGAGGACTCAAATACGAGCAGTACTTC
NA,TRBJ1-4,NA,TRBV19,CASSPQGPTNEKLFF,TGTGCCAGTAGTCCGCAGGGGCCAACTAATGAAAAACTGTTTTTT
NA,TRBJ1-2,few,TRBV3-1/TRBV3-2,CASSQYPAGYGYTF,TGTGCCAGCAGCCAATACCCCGCGGGCTATGGCTACACCTTC
TRBD2,TRBJ2-1,few,TRBV6-2/TRBV6-3,CASSYDLSGMSYEQFF,TGTGCCAGCAGTTACGATCTTAGCGGGATGAGCTATGAGCAGTTCTTC
NA,TRBJ1-1,NA,TRBV30,CAWSVQGNTEAFF,TGTGCCTGGAGTGTACAGGGAAACACTGAAGCTTTCTTT
NA,TRBJ1-2,NA,TRBV27,CASRLAAPGGNKDGYTF,TGTGCCAGCAGGTTAGCCGCCCCGGGAGGGAATAAGGATGGCTACACCTTC
NA,TRBJ1-2,once,TRBV7-9,CASSPDYGYTF,TGTGCCAGCAGCCCGGACTATGGCTACACCTTC
TRBD1,TRBJ1-4,NA,TRBV6-2/TRBV6-3,CASSYSGQGKEKLFF,TGTGCCAGCAGTTACTCCGGACAGGGAAAAGAAAAACTGTTTTTT
TRBD1,TRBJ2-7,NA,TRBV3-1/TRBV3-2,CASSPRGQGYEQYF,TGTGCCAGCAGCCCACGGGGACAGGGCTACGAGCAGTACTTC
NA,TRBJ1-1,NA,TRBV7-9,CASSLVSTEAFF,TGTGCCAGCAGCTTAGTCAGCACTGAAGCTTTCTTT
NA,TRBJ2-7,NA,TRBV30,CAWRQSGSRYEQYF,TGTGCCTGGAGACAAAGCGGGTCCCGCTACGAGCAGTACTTC
NA,TRBJ2-7,NA,TRBV7-9,CASSVGQIPYEQYF,TGTGCCAGCAGCGTCGGACAGATTCCCTACGAGCAGTACTTC
NA,TRBJ2-7,NA,TRBV27,CASSLEASYEQYF,TGTGCCAGCAGTTTAGAAGCTTCCTACGAGCAGTACTTC
TRBD2,TRBJ2-1,once,TRBV9,CASSPGLAGGPAEQFF,TGTGCCAGCAGCCCGGGACTAGCGGGAGGGCCGGCCGAGCAGTTCTTC
TRBD2,TRBJ2-7,NA,TRBV7-2,CASSVLAGSQYDF,TGTGCCAGCAGCGTCCTAGCGGGATCCCAGTACGACTTC
TRBD1,TRBJ1-2,NA,TRBV19,CASSSGTGKGYTF,TGTGCCAGTAGTAGCGGGACAGGGAAAGGCTACACCTTC
TRBD1,TRBJ2-1,once,TRBV19,CASSPRGLNEQFF,TGTGCCAGTAGTCCAAGGGGGCTGAATGAGCAGTTCTTC
TRBD1,TRBJ2-2,NA,TRBV15,CATSRPGQGPMNTGELFF,TGTGCCACCAGCAGACCCGGACAGGGGCCGATGAACACCGGGGAGCTGTTTTTT
TRBD2,TRBJ2-1,NA,TRBV7-2,CASSLALAGGRFF,TGTGCCAGCAGCTTAGCGCTAGCGGGAGGTAGGTTCTTC
TRBD1,TRBJ1-1,NA,TRBV6-5,CASSYRQGPLNTEAFF,TGTGCCAGCAGTTACCGACAGGGCCCTTTGAACACTGAAGCTTTCTTT
NA,TRBJ2-7,many,TRBV6-1,CASSEPAGVPYEQYF,TGTGCCAGCAGTGAACCAGCAGGGGTACCCTACGAGCAGTACTTC
NA,TRBJ2-7,NA,TRBV12-3/TRBV12-4,CASSLDRSYEQYF,TGTGCCAGCAGTTTAGACAGATCCTACGAGCAGTACTTC
NA,TRBJ2-7,few,TRBV7-9,CASSFSYEQYF,TGTGCCAGCAGCTTTAGCTACGAGCAGTACTTC
NA,TRBJ2-3,NA,TRBV29-1,CSTHRQGRADTQYF,TGCAGCACCCATCGACAGGGGAGGGCAGATACGCAGTATTTT
NA,TRBJ1-3,few,TRBV2,CASRTGSPSGNTIYF,TGTGCCAGCAGAACAGGGAGCCCCTCTGGAAACACCATATATTTT
NA,TRBJ1-3,NA,TRBV19,CASNRQGGNTIYF,TGTGCCAGTAACCGTCAGGGCGGAAACACCATATATTTT
NA,TRBJ1-5,NA,TRBV6-5,CAIRGGSNQPQHF,TGTGCCATCCGGGGGGGTAGCAATCAGCCCCAGCATTTT
NA,TRBJ1-2,few,TRBV14,CASSQDLIALGGYTF,TGTGCCAGCAGCCAAGATCTCATAGCGCTTGGTGGCTACACCTTC
TRBD1,TRBJ1-1,NA,TRBV3-1/TRBV3-2,CASSRETGARGTEAFF,TGTGCCAGCAGCCGGGAAACAGGGGCCAGGGGGACTGAAGCTTTCTTT
TRBD2,TRBJ2-7,NA,TRBV6-5,CASRTSGRTAEQYF,TGTGCCAGCAGGACTAGCGGGAGGACCGCCGAGCAGTACTTC
NA,TRBJ1-5,NA,TRBV30,CAWAKGGGQPQHF,TGTGCCTGGGCCAAAGGCGGGGGGCAGCCCCAGCATTTT
TRBD1,TRBJ2-7,NA,TRBV7-3,CASSLIGADRDYEQYF,TGTGCCAGCAGCTTAATAGGTGCGGACAGGGACTACGAGCAGTACTTC